This section outlines one T cell receptor (beta chain) sequence together with its context. The sample holds a few counts of this clonotype. Which antigen it targets is not known. Base quality data are lacking; no much larger clone is found one base away. This specimen comes from a study of blood T cells in healthy people across ages (dated by TCRdb to between 2014 and 2017). Regarding the complete study: In model experiments, template switching captured about one uniquely barcoded TCR beta cDNA molecule for every two T cells. Using deep sequencing normalized with unique cDNA molecular identifiers, the study measured how TCR beta repertoire diversity changes with age. Donors were grouped into four age groups: young (average 16 years), middle-aged (around 39), aged (over 55) and long-lived (approximately 81). To avoid experimental bias, donors of different ages were spread randomly across the sequencing lanes. For two donors (one aged 18 to 30 and one aged 80 or older), the study analyzed two additional independent replicas of 1 million unique cDNA reads from the same blood draw. Study-level results and caveats: Estimates of total diversity based on one million sequenced T cells were considered lower bounds and underestimates. Compared with the aged group, the long-lived group had more naive CD4+ T cells, fewer expanded clones and increased TCR diversity, suggesting age selection. Donor CMV infection status was unknown, potentially confounding age-related changes in expanded clonotypes. Because profiling used bulk unsorted PBMCs, naive and antigen-experienced compartments could not be compared conclusively. The percentage of naive T cells measured by flow cytometry correlated strongly with observed TCR beta diversity. As age increased, observed TCR beta diversity per million T cells dropped in a roughly linear way, and a significant reduction was already evident by age roughly 36.

The CDR3 goes from the cysteine to the phenylalanine over 15 residues. The entry retains the CDR3 DNA only, 45 bases that are in frame from base 1. The germline V gene yields MGHRA for CDR1 and YSYEKL for CDR2. V loses 2 bases, J loses 3 bases, and the germline ends lie 14 bases apart. The library was prepared using 5' RACE. The sequencer was an Illumina HiSeq 2500. A second about 7 to 12 cycle PCR used a sample-barcoded 5' primer and a J-beta primer mix. A template-switch 5' adaptor carrying 12 random nucleotides introduced a unique molecular identifier onto each TCR beta cDNA molecule. Each sample yielded at least 2.5 million CDR3-containing paired-end reads. The Mint cDNA synthesis kit, primed by a TRBC-specific oligonucleotide, was used to synthesize first-strand cDNA from all RNA. After uracil-DNA glycosylase treatment, a first 18-cycle PCR used universal primers M1SS and BC2_uni_R on all cDNA. As for the authors' bioinformatics: For normalization, 1 million high-quality reads were randomly selected from each sample, with every read carrying a distinct molecular identifier. Reads with shared molecular identifiers were discarded instead of being binned into consensus sequences. CDR3 identification, clonotype clustering and error correction used MiTCR with a Q25 quality threshold and the strictest error-elimination algorithm. A nonparametric unseen species model with Euler transformation was used to estimate a lower bound on total TCR beta diversity. Using fastp at Q25 and MiXCR, TCRdb reprocessed the public reads and kept productive beta chains. A single entry per CDR3 protein holds the most common genes and DNA from its merged rows. The V and J calls reflect TCRdb's pipeline rather than the authors' work. Recorded for this sample are 1.5 million or so distinct CDR3 sequences; about 43% of them occurred a single time. Of the sample, roughly 7.9% falls within the top ten clones.

Systemically healthy Caucasian individuals from Russia, some 40 in total and aged roughly 6 to 100 years, were included as donors. Each donor gave ten milliliters of peripheral blood, collected into EDTA-treated Vacutainer tubes. Ficoll-Paque density-gradient centrifugation was used to isolate PBMCs, with at least 6 million obtained per sample. Trizol reagent was used to extract total RNA from PBMCs, with at least 5 micrograms per sample. The percentages of naive CD45RAhigh/CD27high T cells were determined by flow cytometry on a PBMC aliquot from every donor. The chain joins TRBV4-1 to TRBJ2-7; the D call is possibly TRBD1 or TRBD2, each sharing 6 bases. The receptor's source is a woman in her late teens or twenties in good health. The sample was blood. The CDR3 has the sequence CASSQQGGLLYEQYF. The DNA sequence follows: TGCGCCAGCAGCCAACAAGGGGGACTCCTCTACGAGCAGTACTTC.